A single sample is the source of the 5 T cell receptor beta chains below, sequenced in a study of identical twins. TCRdb independently ran MiXCR on the 5' RACE reads; one entry per CDR3 protein. The repertoire holds under 350,000 distinct CDR3 sequences, roughly 8.6% seen once, with roughly 6.8% in the top ten. In addition, the sample was reused for a study of yellow fever vaccine responses in identical twins.

The sequencing sample was made of CD8+ T cells sorted from blood. Receptor source: a woman in her late teens or twenties in good health.

There are many counts of this clonotype. The CDR3 spells CASGLQETQYF. The CDR3 DNA reads as TGTGCCAGCGGGCTTCAAGAGACCCAGTACTTC. V usage is TRBV27 and J usage is TRBJ2-5; D call uncertain. This CDR3 has 11 amino acids. V was pared by 8 bases and J by 2 bases, with 6 bases between. The germline V gene encodes CDR1 MNHEY and CDR2 SMNVEV (reference sequence).

This clonotype was seen more than once but under ten times. The chain carries TRBV24-1 and TRBJ1-5; 10 nucleotides match TRBD1. The CDR3 totals 20 residues. V trimming: 3 bases; J trimming: 0 bases; junction bases outside the gene matches: 13. Germline loops: CDR1 KGHDR, CDR2 SFDVKD. DNA of the CDR3: TGTGCCACCAGTGATCTCCCCGACCGGGACAGGGGTAATAGCAATCAGCCCCAGCATTTT. Translated: CATSDLPDRDRGNSNQPQHF.

This chain connects TRBV12-3 or TRBV12-4 to TRBJ2-2; TRBD2 agrees at 9 bases. Germline trimming cut 7 bases from V and 5 bases from J; bases unmatched to any gene: 17. The CDR3 extends over 18 amino acids. CDR3 nucleotide sequence: TGTGCCAGCACTACCTCCAATCCTGGTAGCGGGAGAACCGGGGAGCTGTTTTTT. Translated: CASTTSNPGSGRTGELFF.

The chain is built from TRBV5-6 and TRBJ1-2; D is possibly TRBD1 (5 bases). The germline gives CDR1 SGHDT, CDR2 YYEEEE. The V end was cut by 2 bases, the J end by 7 bases, with 12 bases between. This CDR3 comprises 13 residues. The CDR3 DNA reads as TGTGCCAGCAGCTTCTTAGGGGTTACTGGCTACACCTTC. Translation gives CASSFLGVTGYTF. Full variable domain (rest looked up from reference TRBV5-6 and TRBJ1-2): DAGVTQSPTHLIKTRGQQVTLRCSPKSGHDTVSWYQQALGQGPQFIFQYYEEEERQRGNFPDRFSGHQFPNYSSELNVNALLLGDSALYLCASSFLGVTGYTFGSGTRLTVV.

Details on this clonotype: This may arise from a read error, as a much more abundant clone is one base away. This chain links TRBV13 with TRBJ2-2, with D maybe TRBD1 (7 bases). The CDR3 contains 14 residues. Germline V gene sequence: CDR1 PRHDT, CDR2 FYEKMQ (reference sequence). This chain's CDR3 is CASRSRGDTGEPFF. DNA for the CDR3: TGTGCCAGCAGGTCCAGGGGGGACACCGGGGAGCCGTTTTTT.